Listed below are T cell receptor beta chains from one sample, sequenced in a study of human T cells and chemical hapten exposure. Using its own MiXCR run on the RACE reads, TCRdb lists one record per CDR3 protein. The sample records over 65,000 distinct CDR3 sequences, 8.5% to 14% being singletons. The source material was whole blood, sampled in connection with sensitization to the hapten diphenylcyclopropenone (DPC). These receptors were taken from a woman aged 50 to 65 with alopecia areata. Some clones in this sample may be carry-over from other donors' samples. Each CDR3 is given with its conserved first and last residue. The order of the fields is V gene, clone size, D gene, J gene, CDR3 DNA, CDR3 protein. D genes are given only for firm matches. Size tells how often a clone was seen (once, few, many) or the class of an expanded clone, and some rows leave it out.

TRBV7-2	few	TRBD1	TRBJ1-4	TGTGCCAGCAGCTTAATGCGAACCAGGGGGGAAAAACTGTTTTTT	CASSLMRTRGEKLFF
TRBV2	many	NA	TRBJ2-3	TGTGCCAGCAGTGCGGACAGAGGGGGTGATACGCAGTATTTT	CASSADRGGDTQYF
TRBV18	NA	NA	TRBJ2-7	TGTGCCAGCTCACCACCTGCAGCCAGCTACGAGCAGTACTTC	CASSPPAASYEQYF
TRBV4-1	NA	TRBD1	TRBJ1-5	TGCGCCAGCAGCCAAAGTCCAGGGGGAACTCAGCCCCAGCATTTT	CASSQSPGGTQPQHF
TRBV7-7	NA	TRBD2	TRBJ2-1	TGTGCTAGCAGCTTTGCGGGGGGGGCAAATGAGCAGTTCTTC	CASSFAGGANEQFF
TRBV7-2	few	NA	TRBJ2-1	TGTGCCAGCAGCCCCCGGGGCTCTTACAATGAGCAGTTCTTC	CASSPRGSYNEQFF
TRBV5-6	many	TRBD1	TRBJ1-6	TGTGCCAGCAGCTTGTCGGACAGGAATAACTCACCCCTCCACTTT	CASSLSDRNNSPLHF
TRBV6-2/TRBV6-3	NA	NA	TRBJ2-7	TGTGCCAGCAGTTGGGTCGACGAGCAGTACTTC	CASSWVDEQYF
TRBV2	once	TRBD1	TRBJ1-2	TGTGCCAGCGGGACAGGGGTCTATGGCTACACCTTC	CASGTGVYGYTF
TRBV5-1	NA	NA	TRBJ2-5	TGCGCCAGCAGCTTGATAGGGAGCGGAGCTCAAGAGACCCAGTACTTC	CASSLIGSGAQETQYF
TRBV14	many	NA	TRBJ2-2	TGTGCCAGCAGCCACTGGATGGGGGAGCTGTTTTTT	CASSHWMGELFF
TRBV7-6	many	NA	TRBJ1-4	TGTGCCAGCAGCTTAGCGGGGGGATTTAATGAAAAACTGTTTTTT	CASSLAGGFNEKLFF
TRBV20-1	few	TRBD2	TRBJ2-1	TGCAGTGCTAACGACCCGGGACTAGCGGGGAGGGAGCAGTTCTTC	CSANDPGLAGREQFF
TRBV7-2	NA	NA	TRBJ2-5	TGTGCCAGCAGCTTAGCCCGGGGTGGGCAAGAGACCCAGTACTTC	CASSLARGGQETQYF
TRBV7-6	NA	TRBD2	TRBJ2-7	TGTGCCAGCAGCCCGGGGAGGGTTTCCCACGAGCAGTACTTC	CASSPGRVSHEQYF
TRBV29-1	NA	NA	TRBJ2-1	TGCAGCGTCGGGGGACTTATGGGCAATGAGCAGTTCTTC	CSVGGLMGNEQFF
TRBV20-1	NA	NA	TRBJ1-1	TGCAGTGCTTCTTTCAGCGGGGACACTGAAGCTTTCTTT	CSASFSGDTEAFF
TRBV7-2	NA	NA	TRBJ2-3	TGTGCCAGCAGCTTACGGCTAGCTCCCGGCACAGATACGCAGTATTTT	CASSLRLAPGTDTQYF
TRBV2	NA	TRBD2	TRBJ2-1	TGTGCCAGCAGTGTTCCTAGCGGAAAATATATAGCCTACAATGAGCAGTTCTTC	CASSVPSGKYIAYNEQFF
TRBV12-3/TRBV12-4	NA	NA	TRBJ2-1	TGTGCCAGCAGACCTAAGGAAGGGGGGCGGATCTTC	CASRPKEGGRIF
TRBV7-9	many	NA	TRBJ1-3	TGTGCCAGCAGCTTAGCTCCGGGTCGCTCTGGAAACACCATATATTTT	CASSLAPGRSGNTIYF
TRBV28	few	NA	TRBJ2-4	TGTGCCAGCAGTTTAGGGGGATCGGCCAAAAACATTCAGTACTTC	CASSLGGSAKNIQYF
TRBV2	NA	TRBD2	TRBJ2-3	TGTGCCAGCCTAGCGGCAGTAAGCACAGATACGCAGTATTTT	CASLAAVSTDTQYF
TRBV6-5	NA	NA	TRBJ2-3	TGTGCCAGCAGTTACCTACCAGGGTCTAGCACAGATACGCAGTATTTT	CASSYLPGSSTDTQYF
TRBV29-1	NA	TRBD2	TRBJ2-1	TGCAGCGGAGGCGGGAGCCAGGGGAGACTAGCGGACAATGAGCAGTTCTTC	CSGGGSQGRLADNEQFF
TRBV28	NA	NA	TRBJ1-5	TGTGCCAGCAGTCCTTCCACAGGGATTAGTCAGCCCCAGCATTTT	CASSPSTGISQPQHF
TRBV5-1	many	TRBD1	TRBJ2-3	TGCGCCAGCAGCCCGGACAGGATCACAGATACGCAGTATTTT	CASSPDRITDTQYF
TRBV11-2	many	TRBD1	TRBJ2-5	TGTGCCAGCAGCCGAGCCGACAGGGGTGAGACCCAGTACTTC	CASSRADRGETQYF
TRBV7-9	few	NA	TRBJ1-1	TGTGCCAGCAGCGCACAGGGGAACACTGAAGCTTTCTTT	CASSAQGNTEAFF
TRBV20-1	many	NA	TRBJ2-1	TGCAGTGCTACCATAGGGGCGAGGGGCTACAATGAGCAGTTCTTC	CSATIGARGYNEQFF
TRBV7-9	few	TRBD2	TRBJ2-3	TGTGCCAGCAGCTTAGCGGCGGGGGGCACAGATACGCAGTATTTT	CASSLAAGGTDTQYF
TRBV6-6	many	TRBD1	TRBJ1-5	TGTGCCAGCAGTTACATAACAGGGGATCAGCCCCAGCATTTT	CASSYITGDQPQHF
TRBV20-1	NA	TRBD2	TRBJ2-5	TGCAGTGCTTTTACGGGACTAGCGGGGGAGACCCAGTACTTC	CSAFTGLAGETQYF
TRBV28	many	NA	TRBJ1-4	TGTGCCAGCAGTTCTTTATCTGCAACTAATGAAAAACTGTTGTTT	CASSSLSATNEKLLF
TRBV20-1	many	NA	TRBJ2-7	TGCAGTGCTAGAACGGGGGAATACGAGCAGTACTTC	CSARTGEYEQYF
TRBV6-6	many	TRBD2	TRBJ2-2	TGTGCCAGCACAGGGACTAGCGGATACACCGGGGAGCTGTTTTTT	CASTGTSGYTGELFF
TRBV6-1	few	TRBD2	TRBJ2-7	TGTGCCAGCAGTGACCGGACTAGCGGGAGCCCTCAGCAGTACTTC	CASSDRTSGSPQQYF
TRBV29-1	many	NA	TRBJ1-2	TGCAGCGTCCCCGTGGGGGCAGGCTACTATGGCTACACCTTC	CSVPVGAGYYGYTF
TRBV7-9	many	TRBD1	TRBJ1-5	TGTGCCAGCAGCCGGACAGGGGGAGGGCGACAGCCCCAGCATTTT	CASSRTGGGRQPQHF